This TCR beta chain was identified during a study of cytomegalovirus exposure and HLA in healthy donors. V was pared by 5 bases and J by 9 bases, with 14 bases of the junction left unmatched. Germline V gene sequence: CDR1 MNHEY, CDR2 SVGAGI. This CDR3 has 15 amino acids. Sequencing was performed with immunoSEQ multiplex PCR; in TCRdb, only in-frame clones are kept and a portion is missing. The profile shows hundreds of thousands of clones, roughly 84% of them singletons. The receptor comes from a man aged 18 to 35 in good health and CMV-seropositive. Sequencing input: PBMCs. The chain uses TRBV6-5 and TRBJ2-3; 7 bases match TRBD2. The CDR3: CASSNSAGTIATQYF. The CDR3, as DNA: TGTGCCAGCAGTAACAGCGCCGGGACTATAGCAACGCAGTATTTT.